This passage covers 23 T cell receptor beta chains from one sample sequenced in a study of graft-versus-host responses after intestinal transplantation. Data came from immunoSEQ multiplex PCR; TCRdb stores just in-frame clones and leaves some out. The table lists about 23,000 clones, 90% to 95% of them singletons. The material sequenced was PBMCs, taken roughly 41 days after intestinal transplant. The source is a human patient who received an intestinal transplant, so some T cells may come from the graft donor.

This chain connects TRBV5-4 to TRBJ1-6; D unresolved. The germline V gene has CDR1 SGHNT and CDR2 YYREEE (reference sequence). The CDR3 runs to 15 residues. Between the trimmed V and J ends, which lost 2 bases and 5 bases, there was a span of 11 bases. The CDR3 bases are TGTGCCAGCAGCTTTGGGGTGCTAGATAATTCACCCCTCCACTTT. As protein: CASSFGVLDNSPLHF.

The chain couples TRBV4-1 to TRBJ2-4; possibly TRBD1 for D (5 bases). Trimming left V 1 base short and J 2 bases short, with 9 bases between. The CDR3 has 15 amino acids. Germline V gene data show CDR1 as MGHRA and CDR2 as YSYEKL. The chain's CDR3 is CASSQVQGTKNIQYF. The CDR3 nucleotides read TGCGCCAGCAGCCAAGTCCAGGGAACCAAAAACATTCAGTACTTC.

The chain is built from TRBV6-1 and TRBJ1-3; D unclear. Germline loops: CDR1 MNHNS, CDR2 SASEGT. Trimming shortened V by 4 bases and J by 0 bases, and 7 bases separated the two germline ends. The CDR3 totals 14 residues. DNA for the CDR3: TGTGCCAGCAGTGGGACGGACTCTGGAAACACCATATATTTT. It codes for CASSGTDSGNTIYF.

V is TRBV10-3 and J is TRBJ2-2, with D unresolved. The germline gives CDR1 ENHRY, CDR2 SYGVKD. Trimming removed 3 bases from V and 6 bases from J, with 8 bases in between. The CDR3 is 13 residues long. The CDR3 sequence is CAISEFFSGELFF. CDR3 nucleotide sequence: TGTGCCATCAGTGAATTTTTTTCCGGGGAGCTGTTTTTT.

The chain joins TRBV15 to TRBJ2-2; 7 nucleotides match TRBD1. The ends lost 5 bases at V and 4 bases at J; junction bases unmatched: 7. The CDR3 contains 15 residues. Per germline, CDR1 LNHNV and CDR2 YYDKDF (reference sequence). CDR3 region: CATSLAQGTTGELFF. In nucleotides, the CDR3 is TGTGCCACCAGCCTTGCACAGGGGACCACCGGGGAGCTGTTTTTT.

This chain joins TRBV7-9 and TRBJ2-7; D tentatively reads TRBD1 or TRBD2 (5 bases each). The CDR3 sequence is 17 residues long. V lost 5 bases and J lost 6, with 26 bases in between. Germline V gene sequence: CDR1 SEHNR, CDR2 FQNEAQ (reference sequence). CDR3 protein: CASSLPPLPTRGGEQYF. In nucleotides, the CDR3 is TGTGCCAGCAGCCTCCCACCCCTCCCAACACGGGGCGGCGAGCAGTACTTC.

This rearrangement joins TRBV9 to TRBJ1-5; 7 bases are shared with TRBD1. CDR1 and CDR2 from the germline V gene are SGDLS and YYNGEE. V lost 1 base to trimming and J lost 6 bases; unmatched junction nucleotides: 1. This CDR3 has 13 residues. The CDR3 region has the DNA TGTGCCAGCAGCGTATCAGGGGGTCAGCCCCAGCATTTT. This codes for CASSVSGGQPQHF. Filled out from reference TRBV9 and TRBJ1-5, the complete variable domain reads DSGVTQTPKHLITATGQRVTLRCSPRSGDLSVYWYQQSLDQGLQFLIQYYNGEERAKGNILERFSAQQFPDLHSELNLSSLELGDSALYFCASSVSGGQPQHFGDGTRLSIL.

The gene calls are TRBV27 and TRBJ2-5; 7 nucleotides line up with TRBD1. The CDR3 length is 14 residues. The J segment lost 4 bases and the V segment lost 1 base, leaving 3 bases of the junction unmatched. Per germline, CDR1 MNHEY and CDR2 SMNVEV (reference sequence). The CDR3 nucleotides read TGTGCCAGCAGTTTATGGGCAGGGGGAGAGACCCAGTACTTC. This sequence encodes CASSLWAGGETQYF.

The V call is TRBV4-1, the J call TRBJ1-2, with a tentative D call TRBD1 (6 bases). Germline CDR1 and CDR2: MGHRA and YSYEKL. The length of the CDR3 is 15 residues. Trimming removed 1 base from V and 4 bases from J, with 13 bases in between. The CDR3 loop reads CASSQGAQGGYGYTF. CDR3 nucleotides: TGCGCCAGCAGCCAAGGCGCACAGGGCGGCTATGGCTACACCTTC.

V gene TRBV5-1 combines with J gene TRBJ2-1; possibly TRBD1 for D (6 bases). From germline, CDR1 is SGHRS and CDR2 YFSETQ. V was clipped by 0 bases and J by 7 bases, with 14 bases between them. The CDR3 is made up of 15 amino acids. The CDR3 is CASSLGTWTDNEQFF. The CDR3 DNA reads TGCGCCAGCAGCTTGGGTACTTGGACAGATAATGAGCAGTTCTTC.

V gene TRBV2 combines with J gene TRBJ2-1; D possibly corresponds to TRBD1 (5 bases). V was trimmed by 11 bases and J by 2 bases, leaving 16 bases between them. Germline V gene lookup returns CDR1 SNHLY and CDR2 FYNNEI. CDR3 size: 14 residues. The DNA of the CDR3 is TGTGCCTATAGGGGCGGCCTTACCTACAATGAGCAGTTCTTC. Translation: CAYRGGLTYNEQFF.

The genes are TRBV5-1 and TRBJ2-2; D may be TRBD1 (5 bases). CDR3 length: 13 residues. CDR1 SGHRS and CDR2 YFSETQ come from the germline V gene. With 5 bases removed from V and 6 bases from J, the gap between germline ends came to 11 bases. This CDR3 is CASRDGAPGELFF. The CDR3 nucleotides are TGCGCCAGCAGGGATGGGGCCCCCGGGGAGCTGTTTTTT.

The count of this clone is one. V and J are TRBV7-6 and TRBJ2-1; 15 bases match TRBD2. The ends lost 5 bases at V and 6 bases at J; junction bases unmatched: 5. CDR1 is SGHVS and CDR2 is FNYEAQ in the germline V gene. This CDR3 is built from 16 residues. The CDR3 protein is CASSQGLAGGRNEQFF. CDR3 bases: TGTGCCAGCAGCCAAGGACTAGCGGGAGGGCGCAATGAGCAGTTCTTC.

The chain couples TRBV30 to TRBJ2-7; D remains unclear. CDR1 is GTSNPN and CDR2 is SVGIG in the germline V gene (reference sequence). This CDR3 is built from 15 residues. V lost 0 bases and J 2 bases, leaving 14 bases between the germline ends. The DNA of the CDR3 is TGTGCCTGGAGTGTTCCGGGTCTGTCAACCTACGAGCAGTACTTC. Encoded protein: CAWSVPGLSTYEQYF.

The chain employs TRBV28 and TRBJ1-1; D is perhaps TRBD1 (6 bases). Germline V lookup: CDR1 MDHEN, CDR2 SYDVKM. This CDR3 region has 16 residues. Between the trimmed V and J ends, which lost 8 bases and 3 bases, there was a span of 22 bases. The CDR3 loop is CASPSGEGVWDTEAFF. In DNA form, the CDR3 reads TGTGCCAGCCCCTCAGGGGAGGGGGTTTGGGACACTGAAGCTTTCTTT.

The CDR3 bases are TGTGCCAGCAGCTTAGGACTAGCGGGAGTTCCAGATACGCAGTATTTT. Protein: CASSLGLAGVPDTQYF. This rearrangement joins TRBV7-6 to TRBJ2-3; 12 nucleotides line up with TRBD2. From germline, CDR1 is SGHVS and CDR2 FNYEAQ. J lost 4 bases, V lost 1 base, and 3 bases had no gene match. The CDR3 consists of 16 residues.

V gene TRBV6-5 combines with J gene TRBJ1-1; D call uncertain. The CDR3 length is 12 residues. Per germline, CDR1 MNHEY and CDR2 SVGAGI. Trimming shortened V by 5 bases and J by 2 bases, and 6 bases separated the two germline ends. In nucleotides, the CDR3 is TGTGCCAGCAGTACAGTTAACACTGAAGCTTTCTTT. Amino acids: CASSTVNTEAFF.

The V and J genes are TRBV7-6 and TRBJ2-1; the match to TRBD2 covers 10 bases. V gave up 5 bases and J gave up 8 bases; unmatched junction bases: 9. The CDR3 runs 15 residues. The germline V gene encodes CDR1 SGHVS and CDR2 FNYEAQ. CDR3 amino acids: CASSHPAGGHHEQFF. CDR3 coding DNA: TGTGCCAGCAGCCACCCAGCGGGAGGGCATCATGAGCAGTTCTTC. The variable domain in full, with the rest retrieved from reference TRBV7-6 and TRBJ2-1, is GAGVSQSPRYKVTKRGQDVALRCDPISGHVSLYWYRQALGQGPEFLTYFNYEAQQDKSGLPNDRFSAERPEGSISTLTIQRTEQRDSAMYRCASSHPAGGHHEQFFGPGTRLTVL.

The chain combines TRBV14 with TRBJ1-1, with D possibly being TRBD1 (6 bases). The ends were cut back, 4 bases at V and 1 base at J, with 10 bases in the middle. CDR3 length equals 14 residues. The germline V gene encodes CDR1 SGHDN and CDR2 FVKESK. CDR3 region: CASSLQTGNTEAFF. The CDR3 DNA is TGTGCCAGCAGCCTACAGACAGGGAACACTGAAGCTTTCTTT.

This clone was detected a few times. The rearrangement joins TRBV6-6 to TRBJ2-5; D is ambiguous. CDR3 length equals 13 residues. The V end lost 2 bases, the J end lost 1 base, and 5 bases lay between the germline ends. In germline, CDR1 is MNHNY, CDR2 SVGAGI (reference sequence). The CDR3 reads CASSYRAQETQYF. CDR3 nucleotides: TGTGCCAGCAGTTACCGGGCCCAAGAGACCCAGTACTTC.

The V gene is TRBV4-3, the J gene TRBJ2-2; D is perhaps TRBD2 (7 bases). The germline V gene encodes CDR1 LGHNA and CDR2 YSLEER. The V gene lost 2 bases and the J gene lost 5 bases, with 18 bases spanning the gap. The CDR3 runs 17 residues. The CDR3 region is CASSQWEGEGPTGELFF. CDR3 DNA: TGCGCCAGCAGCCAATGGGAGGGGGAGGGCCCGACCGGGGAGCTGTTTTTT.

The sample holds one count of this clone. The chain has TRBV6-6 and TRBJ2-1; the match to TRBD2 covers 7 bases. Losses at the gene ends were 2 bases for V and 9 bases for J; bases not matched to a gene: 1. Per germline, CDR1 MNHNY and CDR2 SVGAGI (reference sequence). This CDR3 spans 12 amino acids. CDR3 bases: TGTGCCAGCAGTTACCCTAGCGGTGAGCAGTTCTTC. Protein product: CASSYPSGEQFF.

The rearrangement joins TRBV6-6 to TRBJ2-7, with TRBD1 matching over 10 bases. Germline CDR1 MNHNY, CDR2 SVGAGI (reference sequence). V shed 6 bases and J 3 bases; nucleotides not matched to a gene: 8. CDR3 length: 15 residues. CDR3 coding DNA: TGTGCCAGCAGCAAACCGGGACAGGGGTTCTACGAGCAGTACTTC. It encodes CASSKPGQGFYEQYF.